This entry describes one T cell receptor (beta chain). Profiling relied on immunoSEQ multiplex PCR, and the TCRdb table lists in-frame clones only, not all of them. Counted here are 34,000 or so clones, over 70% occurring once; the ten biggest clones make up about 14%. The record originates from a study of blood T cell repertoires in COVID-19. The germline V gene encodes CDR1 SGHNT and CDR2 YYREEE (reference sequence). J gave up 5 bases and V 1 base, and 22 bases lay outside the gene matches. The CDR3 is 20 residues long. The sequence was collected from a man aged 60-69 years with active COVID-19. The chain couples TRBV5-4 to TRBJ2-7; 9 nucleotides line up with TRBD2. Sequencing was carried out using peripheral blood. CDR3 region: CASSLWGIRTSESLADEQYF. The CDR3, as DNA: TGTGCCAGCAGCTTGTGGGGTATCCGGACTAGCGAGTCACTGGCGGACGAGCAGTACTTC.